This T cell receptor (beta chain) was retrieved from a study of response to subunit inactivated influenza vaccine. Notes on the study in general: Each seasonal flu vaccination may recruit only limited new T cells, authors suggested.

TCRdb re-called the RT-PCR reads through MiXCR, storing one row per CDR3 protein. This sample has over 650,000 distinct CDR3 sequences, with around 20% found just once. Details on this clonotype: What it binds is unknown.

J was trimmed by 4 bases and V by 4 bases; bases with no gene match: 11. Per germline, CDR1 SGHRS and CDR2 YFSETQ. The CDR3 extends over 16 amino acids. The sequence came from a man in his fifties who received an inactivated influenza vaccine. This specimen was PBMCs from blood, taken around 5 days after vaccination. J is TRBJ2-1 and V is TRBV5-1; 7 bases align to TRBD2. DNA for the CDR3: TGCGCCAGCAGCACCGAGGCGGGGGAATATTACAATGAGCAGTTCTTC. It specifies CASSTEAGEYYNEQFF.